Listed below are T cell receptor beta chains from one sample, sequenced in a study of breast tumors, draining lymph nodes, adjacent tissues. TCRdb ran MiXCR on the multiplex PCR reads and lists one entry per CDR3 protein. The data show under 150,000 distinct CDR3 sequences, just under 20% seen once. The specimen was axillary lymph node tissue. Receptors were obtained from a female donor with breast cancer. Some clones in this sample may be carry-over from other donors' samples. Both conserved end residues are part of each CDR3. Where a row states a size, it is once, few, many or the class of an expanded clone; other rows omit it.

abundance: many; v_gene: TRBV6-6; j_gene: TRBJ2-1; CDR3aa: CASSYQPTEQFF
abundance: many; v_gene: TRBV5-6; j_gene: TRBJ1-2; CDR3aa: CASSLVTGGGYTF
abundance: many; v_gene: TRBV20-1; j_gene: TRBJ2-7; CDR3aa: CSASSGRDLVSYEQYF
abundance: NA; v_gene: TRBV5-6; j_gene: TRBJ2-4; CDR3aa: CASRIEKGGGNIQYF
abundance: many; v_gene: TRBV19; j_gene: TRBJ2-7; CDR3aa: CASSIGTDNIFYEQYF
abundance: many; v_gene: TRBV7-6; j_gene: TRBJ2-7; CDR3aa: CASSTDRGHEQYF
abundance: many; v_gene: TRBV5-4; j_gene: TRBJ2-1; CDR3aa: CASSPGTLANEQFF
abundance: many; v_gene: TRBV7-9; j_gene: TRBJ2-1; CDR3aa: CASRAQLARGGNEQFF
abundance: many; v_gene: TRBV19; j_gene: TRBJ1-3; CDR3aa: CASTHRWREGSGNTIYF
abundance: NA; v_gene: TRBV14; j_gene: TRBJ2-3; CDR3aa: CASSQDRNTQYF
abundance: many; v_gene: TRBV7-2; j_gene: TRBJ2-2; CDR3aa: CASGLGGANTGELFF
abundance: NA; v_gene: TRBV10-2; j_gene: TRBJ1-1; CDR3aa: CASTRGENTEAFF
abundance: NA; v_gene: TRBV12-3/TRBV12-4; j_gene: TRBJ1-1; CDR3aa: CASTDMGDTEAFF
abundance: many; v_gene: TRBV6-1; j_gene: TRBJ2-1; CDR3aa: CASTTGLAGGHNEQFF
abundance: many; v_gene: TRBV18; j_gene: TRBJ2-7; CDR3aa: CASSPRGGLLEQYF
abundance: many; v_gene: TRBV7-3; j_gene: TRBJ2-3; CDR3aa: CASSLSRDTQYF
abundance: NA; v_gene: TRBV9; j_gene: TRBJ2-7; CDR3aa: CANSVGRVNYEQYF
abundance: many; v_gene: TRBV6-6; j_gene: TRBJ2-7; CDR3aa: CASTKQGTPYEQYF
abundance: many; v_gene: TRBV24-1; j_gene: TRBJ2-2; CDR3aa: CATSQELSGELFF
abundance: many; v_gene: TRBV5-5; j_gene: TRBJ1-2; CDR3aa: CASSLEARNYGYTF
abundance: many; v_gene: TRBV7-3; j_gene: TRBJ2-3; CDR3aa: CASSRDSGTDTQYF
abundance: NA; v_gene: TRBV2; j_gene: TRBJ2-4; CDR3aa: CASSEGTGGLINIQYF
abundance: NA; v_gene: TRBV20-1; j_gene: TRBJ1-6; CDR3aa: CSARDARQSHNSPLHF
abundance: NA; v_gene: TRBV13; j_gene: TRBJ2-5; CDR3aa: CASSLAAGGKETQYF
abundance: many; v_gene: TRBV30; j_gene: TRBJ1-5; CDR3aa: CAWTTSTTGQPQHF
abundance: many; v_gene: TRBV12-3/TRBV12-4; j_gene: TRBJ2-7; CDR3aa: CASSLRREGEQYF
abundance: many; v_gene: TRBV10-2; j_gene: TRBJ2-5; CDR3aa: CASRDTWSIMGGGETQYF
abundance: many; v_gene: TRBV9; j_gene: TRBJ2-5; CDR3aa: CASSVVSGLGETQYF
abundance: many; v_gene: TRBV9; j_gene: TRBJ1-2; CDR3aa: CASSQTGNDGYTF
abundance: NA; v_gene: TRBV7-9; j_gene: TRBJ2-6; CDR3aa: CASSPRLAGGSGANVLTF
abundance: many; v_gene: TRBV5-5; j_gene: TRBJ2-5; CDR3aa: CASSPDGRRETQYF
abundance: NA; v_gene: TRBV28; j_gene: TRBJ2-1; CDR3aa: CASSPSRNSYNEQFF
abundance: many; v_gene: TRBV11-2; j_gene: TRBJ1-4; CDR3aa: CASNGGIENEKLFF
abundance: NA; v_gene: TRBV20-1; j_gene: TRBJ2-5; CDR3aa: CSAATSYQETLNF
abundance: many; v_gene: TRBV7-9; j_gene: TRBJ2-1; CDR3aa: CASTPGGGGRSYNEQFF
abundance: many; v_gene: TRBV29-1; j_gene: TRBJ1-2; CDR3aa: CSVATGSRGYTF
abundance: few; v_gene: TRBV5-1; j_gene: TRBJ1-5; CDR3aa: CASSLSGQWNQPQHF
abundance: many; v_gene: TRBV11-2; j_gene: TRBJ2-1; CDR3aa: CASSSRRGLDNEQFF
abundance: many; v_gene: TRBV6-1; j_gene: TRBJ2-1; CDR3aa: CATVVSGRLNNEQFF
abundance: many; v_gene: TRBV27; j_gene: TRBJ2-7; CDR3aa: CASSRAGKSGTYEQYF
abundance: many; v_gene: TRBV6-1; j_gene: TRBJ2-5; CDR3aa: CASNYRGVGTQYF
abundance: many; v_gene: TRBV6-1; j_gene: TRBJ1-5; CDR3aa: CASSVTGESQPQHF
abundance: many; v_gene: TRBV6-4; j_gene: TRBJ2-5; CDR3aa: CASPTDRVSRETQYF
abundance: many; v_gene: TRBV11-2; j_gene: TRBJ2-7; CDR3aa: CASSLGGGGYYEQYF
abundance: NA; v_gene: TRBV12-3/TRBV12-4; j_gene: TRBJ2-2; CDR3aa: CASRPGWGNTGELFF
abundance: many; v_gene: TRBV9; j_gene: TRBJ2-7; CDR3aa: CASSGLAGGEQYF
abundance: few; v_gene: TRBV20-1; j_gene: TRBJ2-4; CDR3aa: CSARSGLAKNIQYF
abundance: many; v_gene: TRBV14; j_gene: TRBJ2-7; CDR3aa: CASSRTAGEQYF
abundance: many; v_gene: TRBV7-3; j_gene: TRBJ2-1; CDR3aa: CASRLAGGGNEQFF
abundance: NA; v_gene: TRBV7-9; j_gene: TRBJ2-2; CDR3aa: CASSSNFPTSGGNTGELFF
abundance: many; v_gene: TRBV6-5; j_gene: TRBJ2-7; CDR3aa: CASSEGGSYEQYF
abundance: many; v_gene: TRBV7-3; j_gene: TRBJ2-1; CDR3aa: CASSPLSSYNEQFF
abundance: NA; v_gene: TRBV28; j_gene: TRBJ2-2; CDR3aa: CATLGRNTGELFF
abundance: many; v_gene: TRBV20-1; j_gene: TRBJ2-7; CDR3aa: CSASGGQGAYEQYF
abundance: many; v_gene: TRBV5-1; j_gene: TRBJ2-5; CDR3aa: CASSRGDGAGETQYF
abundance: many; v_gene: TRBV5-4; j_gene: TRBJ1-6; CDR3aa: CASSFGPGGLNSYNSPLHF
abundance: many; v_gene: TRBV15; j_gene: TRBJ1-2; CDR3aa: CATSRARDRDYGYTF
abundance: NA; v_gene: TRBV6-6; j_gene: TRBJ2-4; CDR3aa: CASSFGTGLAKNIQYF
abundance: NA; v_gene: TRBV3-1; j_gene: TRBJ2-2; CDR3aa: CASSRRPEWSTGELFF